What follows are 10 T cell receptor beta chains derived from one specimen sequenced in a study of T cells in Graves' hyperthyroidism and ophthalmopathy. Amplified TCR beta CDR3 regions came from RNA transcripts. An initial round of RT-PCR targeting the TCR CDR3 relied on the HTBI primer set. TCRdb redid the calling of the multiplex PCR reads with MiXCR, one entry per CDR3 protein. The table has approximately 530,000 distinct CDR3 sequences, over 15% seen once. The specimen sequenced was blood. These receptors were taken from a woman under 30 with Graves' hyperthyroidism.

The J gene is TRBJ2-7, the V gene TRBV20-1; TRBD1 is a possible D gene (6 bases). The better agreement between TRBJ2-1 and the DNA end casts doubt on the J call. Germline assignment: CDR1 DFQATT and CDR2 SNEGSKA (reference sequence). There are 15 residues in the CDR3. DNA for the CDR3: TGCAGTGCAACTCAGGGGACCAGGAATTTAGACGAGCAGTTCTTC. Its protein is CSATQGTRNLDEQFF.

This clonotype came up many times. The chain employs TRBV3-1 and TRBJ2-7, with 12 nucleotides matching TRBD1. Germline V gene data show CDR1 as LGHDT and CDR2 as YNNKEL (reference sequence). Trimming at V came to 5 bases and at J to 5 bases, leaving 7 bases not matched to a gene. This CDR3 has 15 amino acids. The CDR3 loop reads CASSSGQGAFHEQYF. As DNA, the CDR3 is TGTGCCAGCAGCTCGGGACAGGGGGCTTTCCACGAGCAGTACTTC.

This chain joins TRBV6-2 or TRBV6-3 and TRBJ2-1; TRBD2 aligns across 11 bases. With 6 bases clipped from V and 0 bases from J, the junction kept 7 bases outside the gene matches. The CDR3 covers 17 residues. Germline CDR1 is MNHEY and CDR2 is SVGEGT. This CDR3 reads CASRYMGLADSYNEQFF. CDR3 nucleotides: TGTGCCAGCAGGTACATGGGACTAGCGGACTCCTACAATGAGCAGTTCTTC.

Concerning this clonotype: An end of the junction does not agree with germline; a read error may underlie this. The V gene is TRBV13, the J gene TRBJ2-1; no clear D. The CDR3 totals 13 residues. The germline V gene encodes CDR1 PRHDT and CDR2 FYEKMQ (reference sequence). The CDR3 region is CASSQARYNEQFF. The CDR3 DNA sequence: TGCGCCAGCAGCCAAGCCCGGTACAATGAGCAGTTCTTC.

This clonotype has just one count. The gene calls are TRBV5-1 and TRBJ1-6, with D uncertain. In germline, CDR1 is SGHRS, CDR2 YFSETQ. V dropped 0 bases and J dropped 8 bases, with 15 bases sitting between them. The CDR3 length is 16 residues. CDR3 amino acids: CASSLGLSEGYSPLHF. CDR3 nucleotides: TGCGCCAGCAGCTTGGGACTCAGTGAGGGCTATTCACCCCTCCACTTT.

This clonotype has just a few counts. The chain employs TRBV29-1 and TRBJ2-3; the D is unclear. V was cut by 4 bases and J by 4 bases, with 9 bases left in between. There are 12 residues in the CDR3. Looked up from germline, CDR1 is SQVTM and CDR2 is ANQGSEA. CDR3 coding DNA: TGCAGCGTTGTGAGTTTTGCAGATACGCAGTATTTT. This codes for CSVVSFADTQYF.

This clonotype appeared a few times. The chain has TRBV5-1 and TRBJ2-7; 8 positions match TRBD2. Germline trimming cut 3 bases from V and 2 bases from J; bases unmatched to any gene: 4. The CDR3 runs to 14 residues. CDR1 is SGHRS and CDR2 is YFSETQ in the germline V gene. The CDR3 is CASSWGGLAYEQYF. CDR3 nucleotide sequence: TGCGCCAGCAGCTGGGGGGGACTAGCCTACGAGCAGTACTTC.

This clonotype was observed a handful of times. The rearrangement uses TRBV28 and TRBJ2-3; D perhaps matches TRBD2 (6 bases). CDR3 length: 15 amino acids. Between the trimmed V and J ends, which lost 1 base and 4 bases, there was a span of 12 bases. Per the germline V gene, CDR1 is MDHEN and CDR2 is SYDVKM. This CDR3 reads CASSLLGGTPDTQYF. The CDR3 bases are TGTGCCAGCAGTTTATTAGGCGGGACTCCAGATACGCAGTATTTT.

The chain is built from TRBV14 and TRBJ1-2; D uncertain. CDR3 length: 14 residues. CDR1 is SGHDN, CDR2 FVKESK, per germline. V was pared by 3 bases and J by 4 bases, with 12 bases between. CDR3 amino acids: CASSHVGLSYGYTF. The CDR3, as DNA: TGTGCCAGCAGCCATGTGGGCCTGAGCTATGGCTACACCTTC.

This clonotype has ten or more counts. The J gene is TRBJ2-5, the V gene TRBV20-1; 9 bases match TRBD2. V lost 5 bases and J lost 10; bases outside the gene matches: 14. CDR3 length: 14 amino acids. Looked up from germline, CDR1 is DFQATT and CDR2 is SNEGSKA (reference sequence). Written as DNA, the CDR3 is TGCAGTGCTGCCCCGACTAGCGGCATCTTAAGCCAGTACTTC. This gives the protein CSAAPTSGILSQYF.